This entry is about one T cell receptor (beta chain). This record comes from a study of OX40 agonist ivuxolimab in advanced cancers. The CDR3 consists of 16 residues. Trimming pared 0 bases from V and 4 bases from J, leaving 16 bases between. Germline loops: CDR1 SGHRS, CDR2 YFSETQ. Measured with immunoSEQ multiplex PCR; TCRdb has only the in-frame clones, and not every one. Altogether 60,000 to 70,000 clones are present, around nine tenths being singletons, with the ten largest covering 1.3%. This material consisted of CD4+ or CD8+ T cells sorted from blood, taken in a trial of the OX40 agonist ivuxolimab. V is TRBV5-1 and J is TRBJ1-1; no clear D. This receptor was taken from an adult with an advanced solid tumor such as melanoma, head and neck, liver or kidney cancer. DNA of the CDR3: TGCGCCAGCAGCTTGGCAGTGGGGAGAACTTCCACTGAAGCTTTCTTT. Its protein product is CASSLAVGRTSTEAFF.